This record looks at one T cell receptor (beta chain) sequence and its context. No antigen is known for it. Treatment defined: around 19 received Ad26.COV2.S at low or high dose, single or two shots; several received placebo; per-sample allocation not given. Repertoires come from day 63 after the first vaccine or placebo injection. An adult aged 18-55 years in Boston served as the donor. An Ad26 vector expressing Wuhan-strain SARS-CoV-2 spike served as the vaccine. The method was immunoSEQ multiplex PCR; TCRdb's version includes in-frame clones alone and lacks a portion of them. This table has roughly 500,000 clones, around 88% appearing once. The data stem from a study of Ad26.COV2.S vaccination and SARS-CoV-2 variants. Points from the study as a whole: Placebo recipients showed lower spike-specific TCR breadth than vaccinees. Spike-specific CD8+ and CD4+ T cell responses reportedly showed substantial breadth after vaccination.

This CDR3 comprises 15 residues. Germline loops: CDR1 SGDLS, CDR2 YYNGEE. V was clipped by 4 bases and J by 4 bases, with 15 bases between them. The source material was peripheral blood, sampled in a trial of Ad26.COV2.S vaccine versus placebo. The receptor's source is a person aged 18-65 years who received the Ad26.COV2.S COVID-19 vaccine or a placebo. This sequence joins TRBV9 and TRBJ2-1, with a tentative D call TRBD2 (6 bases). The CDR3 here is CASSPRERGYNEQFF. The CDR3 bases are TGTGCCAGCAGCCCCCGGGAGAGGGGTTACAATGAGCAGTTCTTC.